One TCR beta chain is described in this entry. Enrolment of Seattle patients took place during active infection, and they were followed longitudinally. The data are from a study of blood T cell repertoires in COVID-19. About the study: Both acute and convalescent COVID-19 samples were obtained from the United States, Italy and Spain. From T cells, B-cell-depleted T cells, or PBMCs came the material, which was cDNA or gDNA.

Methods used by the authors: Estimation of nucleated cell counts was performed using reference gene primer amplification. TCRdb keeps only in-frame clones here, not all; method: immunoSEQ multiplex PCR. That table is the source of V, J and clone size, and D and trimming were worked out from the DNA. The sample includes 270,000 or so clones, about 86% of them seen just once. Deletions cut 0 bases from V and 5 bases from J, with 11 bases between. From germline, CDR1 is MNHEY and CDR2 SVGAGI. This CDR3 region has 15 residues. The receptor was isolated from a young woman with COVID-19, enrolled during active disease. V and J are TRBV6-5 and TRBJ2-1, with D perhaps matching TRBD1 (7 bases). Sequencing was done on a sample of peripheral blood. CDR3 sequence reads: CASSYSGGGDNEQFF. DNA of the CDR3: TGTGCCAGCAGTTACTCAGGGGGCGGGGACAATGAGCAGTTCTTC.